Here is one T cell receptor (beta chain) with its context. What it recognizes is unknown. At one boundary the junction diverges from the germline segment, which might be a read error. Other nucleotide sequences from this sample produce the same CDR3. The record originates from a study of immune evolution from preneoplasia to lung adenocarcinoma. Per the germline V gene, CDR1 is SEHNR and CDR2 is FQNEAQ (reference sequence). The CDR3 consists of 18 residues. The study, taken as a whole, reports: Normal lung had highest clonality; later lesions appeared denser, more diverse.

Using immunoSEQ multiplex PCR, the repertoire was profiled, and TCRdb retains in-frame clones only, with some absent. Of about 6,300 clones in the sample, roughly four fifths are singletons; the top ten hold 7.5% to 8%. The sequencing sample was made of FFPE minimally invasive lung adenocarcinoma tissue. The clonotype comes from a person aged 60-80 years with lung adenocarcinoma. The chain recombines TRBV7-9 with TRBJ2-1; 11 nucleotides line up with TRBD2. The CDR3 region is CASSVRGLAESSYNEQFF. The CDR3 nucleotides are TGTGCCAGCAGCGTGCGGGGACTAGCGGAGAGCTCCTATAATGAGCAGTTCTTC.